This T cell receptor (beta chain) stems from a study of cytomegalovirus exposure and HLA in healthy donors. Primers: 60 Vbeta forward and 13 Jbeta reverse. Clones were read by immunoSEQ multiplex PCR, and TCRdb kept only the in-frame ones, dropping some. Among about 32,000 clones listed, more than 65% were seen once. Each donor was nominally healthy when sampled (though unrecorded immune exposures were likely). General observations from the study: Several top significant clusters appeared, in a later analysis, to be linked to common viral pathogens.

In the case of this clone: Its antigen is not identified.

The CDR3 sequence is 15 residues long. V lost 8 bases, J lost 1 base, and 18 bases lay in between. Germline CDR1 reads SEHNR; CDR2 reads FQNEAQ (reference sequence). The chain employs TRBV7-9 and TRBJ2-7; possible D gene TRBD2, 5 bases. The sample taken for sequencing was PBMCs. The sequence was collected from a woman between 18 and 29 years old in good health and CMV-seronegative. CDR3 in amino acids: CASGPGSGYSYEQYF. CDR3 in DNA: TGTGCCAGCGGTCCTGGGAGTGGGTATTCCTACGAGCAGTACTTC.